This TCR beta chain was obtained from a study of identifying expanded T cells in peripheral blood. Trimming at V came to 3 bases and at J to 2 bases, leaving 4 bases not matched to a gene. The CDR3 is 15 residues long. Germline assignment: CDR1 SGDLS and CDR2 YYNGEE. TCRdb keeps only in-frame clones here, not all; method: immunoSEQ multiplex PCR. The profile shows approximately 90,000 clones, roughly 86% of them singletons. The sample consisted of blood. This chain connects TRBV9 to TRBJ2-2; 7 bases align to TRBD1. The receptor comes from a person aged 18-70 years in good health. CDR3 residues: CASSDGDRNTGELFF. DNA of the CDR3: TGTGCCAGCAGCGACGGGGACAGAAACACCGGGGAGCTGTTTTTT.